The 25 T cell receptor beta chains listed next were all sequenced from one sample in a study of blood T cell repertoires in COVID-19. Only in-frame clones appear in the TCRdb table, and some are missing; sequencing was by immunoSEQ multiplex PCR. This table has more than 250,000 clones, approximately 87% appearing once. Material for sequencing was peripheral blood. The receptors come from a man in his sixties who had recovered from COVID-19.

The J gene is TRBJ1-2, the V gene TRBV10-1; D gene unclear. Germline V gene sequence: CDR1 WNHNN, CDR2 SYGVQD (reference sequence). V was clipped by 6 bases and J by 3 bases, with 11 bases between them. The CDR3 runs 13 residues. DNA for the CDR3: TGCGCCAGCAGCGACCAAAGCGACTATGGCTACACCTTC. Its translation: CASSDQSDYGYTF.

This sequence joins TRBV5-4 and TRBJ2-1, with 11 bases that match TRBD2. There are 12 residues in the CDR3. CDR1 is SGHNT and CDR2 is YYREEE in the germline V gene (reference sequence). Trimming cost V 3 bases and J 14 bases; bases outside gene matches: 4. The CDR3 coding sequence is TGTGCCAGCAGCTGGGGACTAGCGGAGGAGTTCTTC. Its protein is CASSWGLAEEFF. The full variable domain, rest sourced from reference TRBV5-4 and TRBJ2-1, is ETGVTQSPTHLIKTRGQQVTLRCSSQSGHNTVSWYQQALGQGPQFIFQYYREEENGRGNFPPRFSGLQFPNYSSELNVNALELDDSALYLCASSWGLAEEFFGPGTRLTVL.

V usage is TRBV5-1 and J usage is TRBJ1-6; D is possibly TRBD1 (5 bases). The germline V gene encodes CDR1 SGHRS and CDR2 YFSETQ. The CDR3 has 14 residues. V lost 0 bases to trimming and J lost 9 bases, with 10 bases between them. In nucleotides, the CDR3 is TGCGCCAGCAGCTTGGGACAGATCAGTTCACCCCTCCACTTT. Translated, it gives CASSLGQISSPLHF.

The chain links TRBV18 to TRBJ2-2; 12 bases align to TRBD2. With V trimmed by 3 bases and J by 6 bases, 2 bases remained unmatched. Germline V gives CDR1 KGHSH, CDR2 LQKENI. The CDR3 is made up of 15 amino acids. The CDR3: CASSPRLAGAGELFF. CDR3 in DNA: TGTGCCAGCTCACCCCGACTAGCGGGAGCCGGGGAGCTGTTTTTT.

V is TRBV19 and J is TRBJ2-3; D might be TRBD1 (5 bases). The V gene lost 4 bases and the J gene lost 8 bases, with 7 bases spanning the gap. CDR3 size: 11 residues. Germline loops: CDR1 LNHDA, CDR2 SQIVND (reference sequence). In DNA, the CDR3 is TGTGCCAGTAGTACTGGGGCTACGCAGTATTTT. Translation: CASSTGATQYF.

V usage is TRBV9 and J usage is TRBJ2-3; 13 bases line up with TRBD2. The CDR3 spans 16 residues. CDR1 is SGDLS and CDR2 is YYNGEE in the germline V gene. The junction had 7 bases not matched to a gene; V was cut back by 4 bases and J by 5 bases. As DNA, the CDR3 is TGTGCCAGCAGCCCCCGGACTAGCGGGGGTGGAGATACGCAGTATTTT. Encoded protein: CASSPRTSGGGDTQYF.

CDR3 nucleotides: TGCGCCAGCAGCCTGGGACAGCCACCTAACGAGCAGTACTTC. Residues: CASSLGQPPNEQYF. This chain links TRBV5-1 with TRBJ2-7; 7 bases fit TRBD1. Germline-derived CDR1 and CDR2 are SGHRS and YFSETQ. The V gene end was trimmed by 4 bases and the J gene end by 5 bases; junction bases not matched to a gene: 9. This CDR3 spans 14 amino acids.

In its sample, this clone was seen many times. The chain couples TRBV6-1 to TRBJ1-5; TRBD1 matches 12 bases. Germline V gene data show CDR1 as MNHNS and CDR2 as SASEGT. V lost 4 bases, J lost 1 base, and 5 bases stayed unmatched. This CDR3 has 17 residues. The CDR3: CASSVGTGGGSNQPQHF. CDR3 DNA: TGTGCCAGCAGTGTAGGGACAGGGGGCGGAAGCAATCAGCCCCAGCATTTT.

The CDR3 is CASSNNARAARFEAFF. The CDR3 nucleotides read TGTGCCAGCAGCAATAACGCGAGGGCCGCGAGGTTTGAAGCTTTCTTT. The rearrangement joins TRBV13 to TRBJ1-1; no firm D call. V lost 5 bases and J 7 bases, leaving 23 bases between the germline ends. From germline, CDR1 is PRHDT and CDR2 FYEKMQ (reference sequence). The CDR3 is made up of 16 amino acids.

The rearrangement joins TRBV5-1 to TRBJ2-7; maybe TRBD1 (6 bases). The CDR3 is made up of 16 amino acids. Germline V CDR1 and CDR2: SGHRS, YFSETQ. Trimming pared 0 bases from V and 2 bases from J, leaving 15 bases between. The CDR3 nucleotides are TGCGCCAGCAGCTTGGAGACAGGCCCGAGCGCCTACGAGCAGTACTTC. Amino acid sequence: CASSLETGPSAYEQYF.

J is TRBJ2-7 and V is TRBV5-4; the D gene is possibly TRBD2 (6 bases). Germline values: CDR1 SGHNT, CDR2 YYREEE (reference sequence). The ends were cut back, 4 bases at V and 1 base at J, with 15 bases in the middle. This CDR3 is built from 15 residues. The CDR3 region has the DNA TGTGCCAGCAGCCCATTGGGGGGTAGGTCCTACGAGCAGTACTTC. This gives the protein CASSPLGGRSYEQYF. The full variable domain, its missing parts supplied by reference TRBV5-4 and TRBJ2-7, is ETGVTQSPTHLIKTRGQQVTLRCSSQSGHNTVSWYQQALGQGPQFIFQYYREEENGRGNFPPRFSGLQFPNYSSELNVNALELDDSALYLCASSPLGGRSYEQYFGPGTRLTVT.

CDR3 protein: CASSQDLGYTF. The CDR3 nucleotides read TGTGCCAGCAGCCAAGATCTGGGCTACACCTTC. The rearrangement uses TRBV3-1 (or the pseudogene TRBV3-2) and TRBJ1-2; D not certain. The germline V and J ends were trimmed by 0 bases and 8 bases, with 4 bases remaining between them. Germline CDR1 is LGHDT and CDR2 is YNNKEL (reference sequence). The CDR3 spans 11 residues.

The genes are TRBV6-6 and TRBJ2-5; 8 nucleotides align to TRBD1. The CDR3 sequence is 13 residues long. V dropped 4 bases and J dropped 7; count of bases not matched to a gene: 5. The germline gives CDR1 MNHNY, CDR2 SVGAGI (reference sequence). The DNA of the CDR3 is TGTGCCAGCAGTTCAGGGGGCGATGGGACCCAGTACTTC. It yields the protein CASSSGGDGTQYF.

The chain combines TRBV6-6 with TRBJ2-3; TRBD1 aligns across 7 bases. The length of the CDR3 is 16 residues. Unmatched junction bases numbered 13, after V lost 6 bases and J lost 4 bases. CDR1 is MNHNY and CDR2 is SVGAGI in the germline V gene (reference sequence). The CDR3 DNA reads TGTGCCAGCAGCTCCACCGGGACAGAGACCCCAGATACGCAGTATTTT. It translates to CASSSTGTETPDTQYF.

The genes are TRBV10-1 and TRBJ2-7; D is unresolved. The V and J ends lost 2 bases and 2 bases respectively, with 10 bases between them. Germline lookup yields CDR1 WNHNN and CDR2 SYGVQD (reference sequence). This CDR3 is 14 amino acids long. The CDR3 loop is CASSENALAYEQYF. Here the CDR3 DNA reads TGCGCCAGCAGTGAGAACGCACTCGCCTACGAGCAGTACTTC.

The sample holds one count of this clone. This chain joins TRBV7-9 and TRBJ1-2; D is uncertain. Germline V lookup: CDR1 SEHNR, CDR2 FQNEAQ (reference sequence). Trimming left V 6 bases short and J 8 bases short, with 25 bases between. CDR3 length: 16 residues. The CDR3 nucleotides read TGTGCCAGCAGGCCAAACCTAGGAACCGAGAACGCAGGCTACACCTTC. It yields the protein CASRPNLGTENAGYTF.

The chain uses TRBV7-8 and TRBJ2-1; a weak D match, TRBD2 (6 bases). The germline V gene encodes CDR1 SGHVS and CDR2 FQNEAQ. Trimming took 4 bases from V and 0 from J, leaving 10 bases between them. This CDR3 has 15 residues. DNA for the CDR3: TGTGCCAGCAGCTGGGACTTCCCCTCCTACAATGAGCAGTTCTTC. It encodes CASSWDFPSYNEQFF.

CDR3 amino acids: CASSRTKGGDSPLHF. The CDR3 DNA follows: TGTGCCAGCAGCCGGACCAAGGGAGGGGATTCACCCCTCCACTTT. V gene TRBV6-5 combines with J gene TRBJ1-6, with D possibly TRBD1 on 5 matching bases. The V and J ends lost 6 bases and 8 bases respectively, with 17 bases between them. Germline CDR1 reads MNHEY; CDR2 reads SVGAGI. The CDR3 sequence is 15 residues long.

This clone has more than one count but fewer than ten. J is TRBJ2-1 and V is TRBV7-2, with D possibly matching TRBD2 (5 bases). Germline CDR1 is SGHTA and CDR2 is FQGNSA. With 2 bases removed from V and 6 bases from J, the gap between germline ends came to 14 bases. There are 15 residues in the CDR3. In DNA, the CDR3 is TGTGCCAGCAGCTTATGGGCAAGAACTAGCAATGAGCAGTTCTTC. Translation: CASSLWARTSNEQFF.

The CDR3 protein is CAWSEQVNQPQHF. In DNA form, the CDR3 reads TGTGCCTGGAGTGAACAGGTAAATCAGCCCCAGCATTTT. This chain connects TRBV30 to TRBJ1-5; perhaps TRBD1 as D (5 bases). Trimming shortened V by 1 base and J by 4 bases, and 8 bases separated the two germline ends. Per germline, CDR1 GTSNPN and CDR2 SVGIG (reference sequence). This CDR3 spans 13 amino acids. The complete variable domain, with remaining parts taken from reference TRBV30 and TRBJ1-5, reads SQTIHQWPATLVQPVGSPLSLECTVEGTSNPNLYWYRQAAGRGLQLLFYSVGIGQISSEVPQNLSASRPQDRQFILSSKKLLLSDSGFYLCAWSEQVNQPQHFGDGTRLSIL.

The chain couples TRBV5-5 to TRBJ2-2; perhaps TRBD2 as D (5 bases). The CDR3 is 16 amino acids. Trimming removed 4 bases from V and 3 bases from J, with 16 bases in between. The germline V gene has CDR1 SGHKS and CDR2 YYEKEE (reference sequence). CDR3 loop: CASSRPGLGDTGELFF. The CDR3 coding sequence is TGTGCCAGCAGCCGTCCCGGGCTCGGGGACACCGGGGAGCTGTTTTTT. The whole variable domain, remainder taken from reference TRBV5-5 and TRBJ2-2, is DAGVTQSPTHLIKTRGQQVTLRCSPISGHKSVSWYQQVLGQGPQFIFQYYEKEERGRGNFPDRFSARQFPNYSSELNVNALLLGDSALYLCASSRPGLGDTGELFFGEGSRLTVL.

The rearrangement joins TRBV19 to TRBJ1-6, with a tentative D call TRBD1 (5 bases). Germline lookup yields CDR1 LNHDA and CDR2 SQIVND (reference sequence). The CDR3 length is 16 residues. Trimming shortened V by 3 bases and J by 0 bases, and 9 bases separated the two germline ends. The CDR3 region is CASSMGGSSYNSPLHF. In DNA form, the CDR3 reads TGTGCCAGTAGTATGGGGGGGAGCTCCTATAATTCACCCCTCCACTTT. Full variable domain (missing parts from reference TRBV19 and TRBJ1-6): DGGITQSPKYLFRKEGQNVTLSCEQNLNHDAMYWYRQDPGQGLRLIYYSQIVNDFQKGDIAEGYSVSREKKESFPLTVTSAQKNPTAFYLCASSMGGSSYNSPLHFGNGTRLTVT.

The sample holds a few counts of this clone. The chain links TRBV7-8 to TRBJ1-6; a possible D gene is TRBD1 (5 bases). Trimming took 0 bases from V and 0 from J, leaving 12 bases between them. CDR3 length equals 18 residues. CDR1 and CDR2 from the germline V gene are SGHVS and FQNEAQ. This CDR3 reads CASSLAGQFSSYNSPLHF. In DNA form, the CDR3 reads TGTGCCAGCAGCTTAGCGGGGCAGTTTAGCTCCTATAATTCACCCCTCCACTTT.

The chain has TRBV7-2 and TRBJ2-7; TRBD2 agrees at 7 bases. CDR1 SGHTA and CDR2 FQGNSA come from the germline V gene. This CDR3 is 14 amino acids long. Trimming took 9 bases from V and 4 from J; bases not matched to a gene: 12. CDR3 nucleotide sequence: TGTGCCAGTGGGCCGACTAGCAGGGTTTACGAGCAGTACTTC. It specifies CASGPTSRVYEQYF. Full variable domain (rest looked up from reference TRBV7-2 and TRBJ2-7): GAGVSQSPSNKVTEKGKDVELRCDPISGHTALYWYRQSLGQGLEFLIYFQGNSAPDKSGLPSDRFSAERTGGSVSTLTIQRTQQEDSAVYLCASGPTSRVYEQYFGPGTRLTVT.

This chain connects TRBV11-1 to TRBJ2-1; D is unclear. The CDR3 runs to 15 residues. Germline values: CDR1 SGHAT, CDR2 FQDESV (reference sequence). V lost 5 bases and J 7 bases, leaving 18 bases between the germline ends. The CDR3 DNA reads TGTGCCAGCAGCCATTCCCCTCACGCTCGGAATGAGCAGTTCTTC. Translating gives CASSHSPHARNEQFF.